The source of this TCR beta chain is a study of tumor and adjacent non-tumor tissue in lung cancer. About this clonotype itself: A much more abundant neighbour one base away suggests this may be a read error.

This sample's RNA came from whole unsorted tissue. This non-tumor lung sample came from over 3 cm beyond the tumor edge. TCRbeta libraries were built with three rounds of nested PCR, modified from ARM-PCR. MiXCR, applied by TCRdb to the multiplex PCR reads, yields one record per CDR3 protein. The table has about 67,000 distinct CDR3 sequences, 75% to 85% seen once. The receptor comes from a man in his sixties with non-small cell lung cancer. The sequencing sample was made of distant non-tumor lung tissue.

CDR3 region: CASSIGWSACSGANVLTF. CDR3 sequence (DNA): TGTGCCAGCAGCATAGGTTGGTCAGCGTGCTCTGGGGCCAACGTCCTGACTTTC. The genes are TRBV21-1 and TRBJ2-6. TRBV21-1 is labeled a pseudogene. CDR3 length equals 18 residues.